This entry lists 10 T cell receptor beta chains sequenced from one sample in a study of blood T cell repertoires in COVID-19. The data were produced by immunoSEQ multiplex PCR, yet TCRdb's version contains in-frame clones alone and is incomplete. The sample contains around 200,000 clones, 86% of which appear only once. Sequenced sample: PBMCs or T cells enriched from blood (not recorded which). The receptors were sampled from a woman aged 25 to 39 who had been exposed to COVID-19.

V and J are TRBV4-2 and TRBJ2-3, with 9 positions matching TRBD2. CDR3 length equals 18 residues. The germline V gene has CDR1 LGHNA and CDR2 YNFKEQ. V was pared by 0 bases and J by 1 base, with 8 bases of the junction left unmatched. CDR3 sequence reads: CASSQDEASGARTDTQYF. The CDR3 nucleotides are TGTGCCAGCAGCCAAGATGAGGCTAGCGGGGCCCGCACAGATACGCAGTATTTT.

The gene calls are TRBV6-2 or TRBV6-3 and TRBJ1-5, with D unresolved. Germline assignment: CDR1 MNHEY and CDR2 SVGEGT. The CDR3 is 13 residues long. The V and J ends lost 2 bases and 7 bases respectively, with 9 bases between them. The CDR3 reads CASSYAGGQPQHF. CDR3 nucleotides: TGTGCCAGCAGTTACGCGGGTGGGCAGCCCCAGCATTTT.

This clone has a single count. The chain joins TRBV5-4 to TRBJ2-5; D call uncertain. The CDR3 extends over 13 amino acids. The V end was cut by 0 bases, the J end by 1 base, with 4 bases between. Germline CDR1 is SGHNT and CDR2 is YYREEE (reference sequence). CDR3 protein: CASSLDTQETQYF. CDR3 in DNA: TGTGCCAGCAGCTTGGACACCCAAGAGACCCAGTACTTC. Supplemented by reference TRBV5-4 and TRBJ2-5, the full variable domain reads ETGVTQSPTHLIKTRGQQVTLRCSSQSGHNTVSWYQQALGQGPQFIFQYYREEENGRGNFPPRFSGLQFPNYSSELNVNALELDDSALYLCASSLDTQETQYFGPGTRLLVL.

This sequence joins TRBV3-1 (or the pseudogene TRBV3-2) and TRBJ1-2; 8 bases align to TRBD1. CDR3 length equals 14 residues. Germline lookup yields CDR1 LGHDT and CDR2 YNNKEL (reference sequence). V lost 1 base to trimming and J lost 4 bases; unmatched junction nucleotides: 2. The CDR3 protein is CASSQAGGTYGYTF. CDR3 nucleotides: TGTGCCAGCAGCCAAGCAGGGGGCACCTATGGCTACACCTTC.

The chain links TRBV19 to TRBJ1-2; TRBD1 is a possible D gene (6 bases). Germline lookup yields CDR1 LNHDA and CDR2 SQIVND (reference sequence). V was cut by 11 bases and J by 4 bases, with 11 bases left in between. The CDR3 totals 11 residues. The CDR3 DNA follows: TGTGCCGGCAGGGGAACCTATGGCTACACCTTC. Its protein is CAGRGTYGYTF.

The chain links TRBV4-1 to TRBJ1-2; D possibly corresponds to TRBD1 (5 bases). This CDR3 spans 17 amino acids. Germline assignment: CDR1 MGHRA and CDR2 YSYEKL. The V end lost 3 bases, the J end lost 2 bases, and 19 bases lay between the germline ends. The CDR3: CASSHGKLGRENYGYTF. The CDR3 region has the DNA TGCGCCAGCAGCCACGGAAAACTCGGCAGGGAAAACTATGGCTACACCTTC.

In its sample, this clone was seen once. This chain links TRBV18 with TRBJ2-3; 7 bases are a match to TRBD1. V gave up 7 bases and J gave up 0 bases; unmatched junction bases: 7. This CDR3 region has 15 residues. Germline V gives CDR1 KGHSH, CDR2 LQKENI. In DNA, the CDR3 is TGTGCCAGCTTACTAGGGGGCCAAAGCACAGATACGCAGTATTTT. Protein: CASLLGGQSTDTQYF.

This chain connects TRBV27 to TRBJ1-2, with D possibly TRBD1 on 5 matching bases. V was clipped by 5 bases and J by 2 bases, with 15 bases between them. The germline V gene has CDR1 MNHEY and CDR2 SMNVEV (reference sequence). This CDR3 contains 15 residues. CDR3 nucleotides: TGTGCCAGCAGTCAGCAAGGGGATATCAACTATGGCTACACCTTC. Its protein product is CASSQQGDINYGYTF.

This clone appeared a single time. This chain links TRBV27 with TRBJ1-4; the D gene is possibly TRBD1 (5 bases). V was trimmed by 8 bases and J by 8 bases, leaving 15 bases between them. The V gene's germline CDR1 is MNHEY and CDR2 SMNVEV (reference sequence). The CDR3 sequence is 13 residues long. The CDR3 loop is CASGSWGAEKLFF. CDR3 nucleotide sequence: TGTGCCAGCGGTTCATGGGGCGCCGAAAAACTGTTTTTT. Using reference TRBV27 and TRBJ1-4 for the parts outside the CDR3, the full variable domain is EAQVTQNPRYLITVTGKKLTVTCSQNMNHEYMSWYRQDPGLGLRQIYYSMNVEVTDKGDVPEGYKVSRKEKRNFPLILESPSPNQTSLYFCASGSWGAEKLFFGSGTQLSVL.

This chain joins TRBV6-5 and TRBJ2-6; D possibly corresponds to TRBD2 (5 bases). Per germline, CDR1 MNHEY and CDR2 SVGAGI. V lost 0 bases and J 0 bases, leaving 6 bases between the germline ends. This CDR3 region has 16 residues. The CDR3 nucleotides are TGTGCCAGCAGTTACTCAGGGAGCTCTGGGGCCAACGTCCTGACTTTC. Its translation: CASSYSGSSGANVLTF.